The text below deals with one T cell receptor (beta chain). This sample was taken from a study of T cell changes during pregnancy in multiple sclerosis. Assay used: immunoSEQ multiplex PCR; TCRdb lists only in-frame clones, some missing. In the table there are about 120,000 clones, over 85% of which are singletons. Germline CDR1 SGHTA, CDR2 FQGTGA. The ends were cut back, 3 bases at V and 1 base at J, with 6 bases in the middle. The CDR3 has 13 amino acids. The source of this sequence is a female donor with multiple sclerosis, enrolled in a pregnancy study. The source was peripheral blood, collected before pregnancy. The chain joins TRBV7-3 to TRBJ1-2, with a possible D match to TRBD1 (5 bases). CDR3 region: CASSFRVNYGYTF. In DNA, the CDR3 is TGTGCCAGCAGCTTCAGGGTTAACTATGGCTACACCTTC.